Shown below are 13 T cell receptor beta chains from a single sample sequenced in a study of blood T cell repertoires in COVID-19 (dated by TCRdb to 2018 to 2020). The library was prepared using the immunoSEQ multiplex PCR assay. TCRdb re-hosts the immuneACCESS table, in-frame sequences only. Its copies lack some clones; in the studies checked, an unresolved V gene accounts for under half of them, and the cause for the rest is not known. For this sample the table gives 57,000 or so clones, of which around four fifths were detected only once. The ten top clones hold 5.3% of the sample. Sample: peripheral blood. All receptors come from a man in his 70s with acute or convalescent COVID-19.

The V call is TRBV11-2, the J call TRBJ2-7, with D possibly matching TRBD1 (5 bases). Between the trimmed V and J ends, which lost 3 bases and 5 bases, there was a span of 14 bases. Germline V gene sequence: CDR1 SGHAT, CDR2 FQNNGV. CDR3 length equals 14 residues. The CDR3: CASSFGRALDEQYF. The CDR3, as DNA: TGTGCCAGCAGCTTTGGCAGGGCTCTCGACGAGCAGTACTTC.

This clone was seen a single time. The CDR3 loop reads CASSPRAGDYGYTF. The CDR3 region has the DNA TGTGCCAGCAGCCCGAGGGCAGGGGATTATGGCTACACCTTC. This chain connects TRBV7-6 to TRBJ1-2, with a tentative D call TRBD1 (6 bases). The CDR3 contains 14 residues. CDR1 SGHVS and CDR2 FNYEAQ come from the germline V gene. V lost 5 bases, J lost 5 bases, and 15 bases lay in between. The variable domain in full, completed from reference TRBV7-6 and TRBJ1-2, reads GAGVSQSPRYKVTKRGQDVALRCDPISGHVSLYWYRQALGQGPEFLTYFNYEAQQDKSGLPNDRFSAERPEGSISTLTIQRTEQRDSAMYRCASSPRAGDYGYTFGSGTRLTVV.

The rearrangement uses TRBV10-3 and TRBJ2-7; D possibly corresponds to TRBD2 (5 bases). CDR3 length: 14 amino acids. Per the germline V gene, CDR1 is ENHRY and CDR2 is SYGVKD. The V end was cut by 11 bases, the J end by 4 bases, with 21 bases between. CDR3 coding DNA: TGTGCCGTAGGAAGCCCTAAGACGGGGTACGAGCAGTACTTC. Translating it yields CAVGSPKTGYEQYF.

This chain joins TRBV15 and TRBJ2-3, with D maybe TRBD1 (5 bases). Trimming pared 0 bases from V and 1 base from J, leaving 11 bases between. The CDR3 extends over 16 amino acids. Germline assignment: CDR1 LNHNV and CDR2 YYDKDF (reference sequence). The CDR3 loop reads CATSRDRGGGTDTQYF. CDR3 DNA: TGTGCCACCAGCAGAGATAGGGGCGGAGGCACAGATACGCAGTATTTT.

This clone showed up just a few times. The CDR3 coding sequence is TGCGCCAGCAGTGAACCCGGGCTAGCGGGGGTAGATACGCAGTATTTT. It translates to CASSEPGLAGVDTQYF. The chain joins TRBV10-1 to TRBJ2-3; 10 nucleotides line up with TRBD2. The CDR3 runs to 16 residues. With 3 bases clipped from V and 5 bases from J, the junction kept 8 bases outside the gene matches. Germline assignment: CDR1 WNHNN and CDR2 SYGVQD (reference sequence).

The chain joins TRBV20-1 to TRBJ2-3, with D unclear. Per germline, CDR1 DFQATT and CDR2 SNEGSKA (reference sequence). The CDR3 spans 11 residues. V shed 6 bases and J shed 5 bases, with 9 bases lying between them. CDR3 sequence: CSAPFRDTQYF. The CDR3 DNA reads TGCAGTGCCCCTTTTAGAGATACGCAGTATTTT.

This clone is a singleton in its sample. The chain joins TRBV5-4 to TRBJ2-3, with TRBD2 as a possible D gene (6 bases). V was shortened by 3 bases and J by 2 bases, with 13 bases between the two germline ends. The CDR3 spans 15 residues. Germline V gene sequence: CDR1 SGHNT, CDR2 YYREEE (reference sequence). CDR3 residues: CASSSGLTDTDTQYF. The DNA of the CDR3 is TGTGCCAGCAGCTCTGGACTAACGGACACAGATACGCAGTATTTT.

The rearrangement joins TRBV11-2 to TRBJ1-2; 11 positions agree with TRBD1. Germline V lookup: CDR1 SGHAT, CDR2 FQNNGV. V shed 5 bases, J shed 5 bases, and the junction held 13 bases outside the gene matches. The CDR3 is 17 residues long. The CDR3 DNA reads TGTGCCAGCAGCCCCCCGGACAGGGGGCCGGTGGGGTATGGCTACACCTTC. This translates into CASSPPDRGPVGYGYTF.

The chain recombines TRBV11-2 with TRBJ1-4; D possibly corresponds to TRBD1 (6 bases). The length of the CDR3 is 14 residues. Trimming shortened V by 5 bases and J by 7 bases, and 14 bases separated the two germline ends. CDR1 and CDR2 (germline): SGHAT, FQNNGV. CDR3 in DNA: TGTGCCAGCAGCCCCGGACAGATAGGTGAAAAACTGTTTTTT. Its translation is CASSPGQIGEKLFF.

The rearrangement links TRBV3-1 (or the pseudogene TRBV3-2) to TRBJ2-3, with 13 bases that match TRBD2. CDR3 size: 16 residues. Germline V gene data show CDR1 as LGHDT and CDR2 as YNNKEL (reference sequence). V lost 5 bases to trimming and J lost 5 bases; unmatched junction nucleotides: 7. The CDR3 region has the DNA TGTGCCAGCAGCTCACTAGCGGGGGGGCAGCAAGATACGCAGTATTTT. Translation: CASSSLAGGQQDTQYF.

V usage is TRBV5-1 and J usage is TRBJ2-5; no firm D call. Germline CDR1 is SGHRS and CDR2 is YFSETQ. V gave up 0 bases and J gave up 4 bases, with 10 bases separating them. This CDR3 has 14 residues. CDR3 coding DNA: TGCGCCAGCAGCTTGGAGGTGGGCATAGAGACCCAGTACTTC. Translated: CASSLEVGIETQYF.

The V and J genes are TRBV5-1 and TRBJ2-5, with TRBD2 matching over 7 bases. After removal of 4 bases from V and 4 bases from J, the junction contained 4 bases not matched to a gene. The germline V gene has CDR1 SGHRS and CDR2 YFSETQ. The CDR3 is made up of 13 amino acids. CDR3 nucleotide sequence: TGCGCCAGCAGCCCGGGAGGACTAGAGACCCAGTACTTC. Translation: CASSPGGLETQYF.

This chain joins TRBV9 and TRBJ2-5; tentatively, D is TRBD2 (5 bases). This CDR3 spans 15 amino acids. Germline CDR1 and CDR2: SGDLS and YYNGEE. V was pared by 0 bases and J by 5 bases, with 14 bases between. The CDR3 region is CASSVALSGGETQYF. CDR3 in DNA: TGTGCCAGCAGCGTAGCTCTGAGCGGTGGGGAGACCCAGTACTTC.